The 6 T cell receptor beta chains below were found in one sample sequenced in a study of CD8+CD57+ T cells in acquired aplastic anemia. Profiling of TCR beta VDJ combinations and CDR3 sequences used genomic DNA as template. In TCRdb, the reads were re-called with MiXCR into one record per CDR3 protein. The sample consists of approximately 300,000 distinct CDR3 sequences, approximately 57% of them appearing once. CD8+CD57+ cell expansion had been shown by flow cytometry in patients chosen for sequencing. Sequencing was done on a sample of sorted CD4+, CD8+, or CD8+CD57+ T cells (not recorded which) from PBMCs. Receptors originate from a human donor with aplastic anemia.

CDR3 sequence (DNA): TGCAGTGCTAGTAGCGGGTTCGACAATGAGCAGTTCTTC. Its translation is CSASSGFDNEQFF. V is TRBV20-1 and J is TRBJ2-1; TRBD2 agrees at 7 bases. Looked up from germline, CDR1 is DFQATT and CDR2 is SNEGSKA (reference sequence). The junction had 4 bases not matched to a gene; V was cut back by 3 bases and J by 5 bases. CDR3 length: 13 amino acids.

Concerning this clonotype itself: A single base separates this from a much larger clone, so it may be a read error. The chain combines TRBV6-1 with TRBJ1-1; 9 bases agree with TRBD1. V lost 6 bases and J lost 6; bases outside the gene matches: 8. The CDR3 contains 14 residues. CDR1 and CDR2 from the germline V gene are MNHNS and SASEGT. The CDR3 loop reads CASSRGTGSPEAFF. The DNA for the CDR3 is TGTGCCAGCAGCCGCGGGACAGGGTCTCCTGAAGCTTTCTTT.

The chain joins TRBV7-2 to TRBJ1-2; tentatively, D is TRBD1 (5 bases). CDR1 is SGHTA, CDR2 FQGNSA, per germline. Trimming took 1 base from V and 7 from J, leaving 19 bases between them. The CDR3 totals 16 residues. Written as DNA, the CDR3 is TGTGCCAGCAGCTTAGTCGGGGGGGGAGGCTACAGTGGCTACACCTTC. Protein: CASSLVGGGGYSGYTF.

This clonotype came up once. J is TRBJ2-7 and V is TRBV6-6; D might be TRBD1 (6 bases). The CDR3 extends over 15 amino acids. V was pared by 5 bases and J by 2 bases, with 16 bases between. Germline V CDR1 and CDR2: MNHNY, SVGAGI (reference sequence). The CDR3 reads CASSENGQGTYEQYF. In DNA form, the CDR3 reads TGTGCCAGCAGTGAAAACGGGCAGGGGACCTACGAGCAGTACTTC.

This rearrangement joins TRBV14 to TRBJ1-3; no clear D. V gave up 1 base and J gave up 4 bases, with 2 bases separating them. This CDR3 is built from 12 residues. Per germline, CDR1 SGHDN and CDR2 FVKESK. CDR3 sequence: CASSQVGNTIYF. DNA of the CDR3: TGTGCCAGCAGCCAAGTGGGAAACACCATATATTTT.

The chain carries TRBV20-1 and TRBJ1-6, with D maybe TRBD1 (6 bases). The CDR3 runs to 13 residues. Germline-derived CDR1 and CDR2 are DFQATT and SNEGSKA (reference sequence). V was pared by 4 bases and J by 7 bases, with 11 bases between. In DNA, the CDR3 is TGCAGTGCTACCGGACAGTTCAATTCACCCCTCCACTTT. Translated, it gives CSATGQFNSPLHF.